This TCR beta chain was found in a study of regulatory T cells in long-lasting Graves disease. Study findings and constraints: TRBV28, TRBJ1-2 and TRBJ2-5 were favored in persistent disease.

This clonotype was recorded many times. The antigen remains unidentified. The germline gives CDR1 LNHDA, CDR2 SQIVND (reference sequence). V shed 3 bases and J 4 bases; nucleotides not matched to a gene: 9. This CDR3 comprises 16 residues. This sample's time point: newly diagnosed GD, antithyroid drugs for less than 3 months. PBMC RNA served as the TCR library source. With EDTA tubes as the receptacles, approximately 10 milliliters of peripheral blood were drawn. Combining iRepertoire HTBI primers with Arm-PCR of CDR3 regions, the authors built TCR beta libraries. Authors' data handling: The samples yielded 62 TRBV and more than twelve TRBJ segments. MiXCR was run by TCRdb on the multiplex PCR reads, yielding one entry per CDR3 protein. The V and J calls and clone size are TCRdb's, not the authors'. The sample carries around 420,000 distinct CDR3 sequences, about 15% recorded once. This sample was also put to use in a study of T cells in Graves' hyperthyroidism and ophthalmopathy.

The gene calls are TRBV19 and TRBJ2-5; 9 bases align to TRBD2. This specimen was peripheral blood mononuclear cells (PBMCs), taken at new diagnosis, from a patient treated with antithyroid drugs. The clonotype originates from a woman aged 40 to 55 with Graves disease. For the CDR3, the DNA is TGTGCCAGTAGTATGCGGGGCGGGAGGGCCCGAGAGACCCAGTACTTC. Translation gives CASSMRGGRARETQYF.